This T cell receptor (beta chain) was obtained from a study of blood T cell repertoires in COVID-19. TCRdb keeps only in-frame clones here, not all; method: immunoSEQ multiplex PCR. The sample has a few hundred thousand clones, around nine tenths seen once; the top ten hold over 2.5%. Germline-derived CDR1 and CDR2 are LGHNA and YNFKEQ. V was clipped by 0 bases and J by 4 bases, with 15 bases between them. The length of the CDR3 is 16 residues. The specimen sequenced was PBMCs or T cells enriched from blood (not recorded which). The origin of this receptor is a middle-aged woman who had been exposed to COVID-19. The chain uses TRBV4-2 and TRBJ1-2; maybe TRBD1 (6 bases). The CDR3 DNA follows: TGTGCCAGCAGCCAAGAAGGGGGAACATGGGGCTATGGCTACACCTTC. Protein: CASSQEGGTWGYGYTF.